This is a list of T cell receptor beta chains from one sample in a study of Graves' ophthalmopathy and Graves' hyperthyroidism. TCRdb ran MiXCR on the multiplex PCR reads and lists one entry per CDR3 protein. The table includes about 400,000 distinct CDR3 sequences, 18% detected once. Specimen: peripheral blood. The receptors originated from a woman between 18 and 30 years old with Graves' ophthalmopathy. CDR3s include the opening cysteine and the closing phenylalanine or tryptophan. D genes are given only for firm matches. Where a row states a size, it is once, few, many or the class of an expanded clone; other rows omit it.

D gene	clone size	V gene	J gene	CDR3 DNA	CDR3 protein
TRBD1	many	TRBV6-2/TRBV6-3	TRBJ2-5	TGTGCCAGCAGTTCCCCAGGACAGGAGACGGAGACCCAGTACTTC	CASSSPGQETETQYF
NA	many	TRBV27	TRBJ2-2	TGTGCCAGCAGTTCCTACGGGGAGCTGTTTTTT	CASSSYGELFF
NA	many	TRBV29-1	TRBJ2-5	TGCAGCGTTGGAAGGACCCAGTACTTC	CSVGRTQYF
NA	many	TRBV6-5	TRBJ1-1	TGTGCCAGCAGTACTCCCACAGGGTCTGAAGCTTTCTTT	CASSTPTGSEAFF
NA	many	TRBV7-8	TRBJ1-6	TGTGCCAGCAGCTTCCCTCGGGGACGGGACTATTCACCCCTCCACTTT	CASSFPRGRDYSPLHF
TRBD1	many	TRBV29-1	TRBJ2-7	TGCAGCGTTACAGGGGGCACGGACTACGAGCAGTACTTC	CSVTGGTDYEQYF
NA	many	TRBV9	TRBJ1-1	TGTGCCAGCAGCGCCTGGGGGGGGGAGAACACTGAAGCTTTCTTT	CASSAWGGENTEAFF
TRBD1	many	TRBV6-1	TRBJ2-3	TGTGCCAGCACGCGGGACAGGGTCGCAGATACGCAGTATTTT	CASTRDRVADTQYF
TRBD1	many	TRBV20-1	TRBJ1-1	TGCAGTGCTAGTCACAGGGGGGGAAACACTGAAGCTTTCTTT	CSASHRGGNTEAFF
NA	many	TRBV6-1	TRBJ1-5	TGTGCCAGCAGTGAAGTACCAGAGAATCAGCCCCAGCATTTT	CASSEVPENQPQHF
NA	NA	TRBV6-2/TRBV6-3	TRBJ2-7	TGTGCCAGCAGTCCCCTGGACACTTCGGCCTACGAGCAGTACTTC	CASSPLDTSAYEQYF
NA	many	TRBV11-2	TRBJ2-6	TGTGCCAGCAGCTTCACAGCGGGCTCTGGGGCCAACGTCCTGACTTTC	CASSFTAGSGANVLTF
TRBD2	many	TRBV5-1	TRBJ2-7	TGCGCCAGCAGCTTGGTGCCTAGCGGGAGTTACGAGCAGTACTTC	CASSLVPSGSYEQYF
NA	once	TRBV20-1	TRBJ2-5	TGCAGTGCTAGCACCCGACAGGCCCAGTCAGAGACCCAGTACTTC	CSASTRQAQSETQYF
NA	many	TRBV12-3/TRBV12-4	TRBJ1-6	TGTGCCAGCAGTTATGGGGCCGCAGTATATAATTCACCCCTCCACTTT	CASSYGAAVYNSPLHF
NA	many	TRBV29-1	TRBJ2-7	TGCAGCGGTCGGGAGGGGACAGGAGGACTCGAGCAGTACTTC	CSGREGTGGLEQYF
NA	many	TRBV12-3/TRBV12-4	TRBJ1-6	TGTGCCAGCAGGGACAGCCGGAATTCACCCCTCCACTTT	CASRDSRNSPLHF
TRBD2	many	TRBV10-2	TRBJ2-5	TGCGCCAGCAGTAGCGGGAGTAGGCGAGAGACCCAGTACTTC	CASSSGSRRETQYF
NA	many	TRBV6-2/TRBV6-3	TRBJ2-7	TGTGCCAGCAGTTACCCCGGGTACGAGCAGTACTTC	CASSYPGYEQYF
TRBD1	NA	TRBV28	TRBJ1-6	TGTGCCAGCAGGCCCGGGACAGTTAATTCACCCCTCCACTTT	CASRPGTVNSPLHF
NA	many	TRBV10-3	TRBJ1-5	TGTGCCATCATCCACCTGGGGGCTTATCAGCCCCAGCATTTT	CAIIHLGAYQPQHF
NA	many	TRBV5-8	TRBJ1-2	TGTGCCAGCAGCGCCAAGACAGGCTATGGCTACACCTTC	CASSAKTGYGYTF
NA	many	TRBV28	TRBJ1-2	TGTGCCAGCGTCCCCCCGGGACCCCGAGGGGGCTATGGCTACACCTTC	CASVPPGPRGGYGYTF
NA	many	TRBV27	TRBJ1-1	TGTGCCAGCAGTTTCCGGGAGCACACTGAAGCTTTCTTT	CASSFREHTEAFF
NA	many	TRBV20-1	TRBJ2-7	TGCAGTGTCGGCAGGGGCTACGAGCAGTACTTC	CSVGRGYEQYF
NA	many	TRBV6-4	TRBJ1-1	TGTGCCAGCAGTCCGGGGTCTAACACTGAAGCTTTCTTT	CASSPGSNTEAFF